The sequence of this T cell receptor (beta chain) was determined in a study of blood T cell repertoires in COVID-19. Study-level information: Acute and convalescent COVID-19 specimens originated in the United States, Italy and Spain. The analysed material was cDNA or gDNA that came from T cells, B-cell-depleted T cells, or PBMCs.

In the original analysis: Estimates of nucleated cell counts were drawn from the amplification of reference gene primers. Assay: immunoSEQ multiplex PCR; the TCRdb copy retains only in-frame clones and omits some. Clone size and V and J calls were adopted from that table, with D and trimming inferred from the DNA. The sample contains under 45,000 clones, about 79% of which appear only once. Germline CDR1 and CDR2: SGDLS and YYNGEE. The CDR3 length is 16 residues. The germline V and J ends were trimmed by 2 bases and 2 bases, with 15 bases remaining between them. The sample consisted of peripheral blood. The J gene is TRBJ2-3, the V gene TRBV9; D is perhaps TRBD2 (6 bases). The sequence was obtained from a human donor with acute or convalescent COVID-19. The donor label of this sample is uncertain. CDR3 sequence: CASSVRGTADTDTQYF. The DNA of the CDR3 is TGTGCCAGCAGCGTCCGGGGGACGGCCGACACAGATACGCAGTATTTT.